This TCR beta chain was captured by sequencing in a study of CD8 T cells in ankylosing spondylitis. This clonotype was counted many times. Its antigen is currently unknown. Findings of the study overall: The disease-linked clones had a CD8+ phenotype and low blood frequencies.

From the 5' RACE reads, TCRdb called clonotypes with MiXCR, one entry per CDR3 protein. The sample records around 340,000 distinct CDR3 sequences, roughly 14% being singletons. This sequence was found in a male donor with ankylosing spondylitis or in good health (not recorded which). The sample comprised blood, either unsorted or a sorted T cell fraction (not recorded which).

The CDR3 region is CASSLYRDTQYF. The CDR3 DNA reads as TGTGCCAGCAGCCTATATCGGGATACGCAGTATTTT. The V call is TRBV7-2, the J call TRBJ2-3; D is unclear. V was trimmed by 5 bases and J by 6 bases, leaving 9 bases between them. CDR1 and CDR2 (germline): SGHTA, FQGNSA. The CDR3 extends over 12 amino acids.